Following are 20 T cell receptor beta chains from one sample sequenced in a study of radiotherapy plus CTLA-4 blockade in lung cancer. Profiled with immunoSEQ multiplex PCR; TCRdb holds only in-frame clones, not every one. In the table there are about 31,000 clones, roughly three quarters of which are singletons. The sequences come from peripheral blood, collected from a patient treated with radiotherapy plus ipilimumab. These receptors were taken from a human donor with non-small cell lung cancer whose response to radiotherapy plus ipilimumab could not be evaluated.

This clone was seen once. The genes are TRBV21-1 and TRBJ1-1. TRBV21-1 is termed a pseudogene. The CDR3 extends over 15 amino acids. As DNA, the CDR3 is TGTGCCAGCAGCAAAGGTAGGGGCGCGGGGACTGAAGCTTTCTTT. It is translated as CASSKGRGAGTEAFF.

This clone came up a few times. This rearrangement joins TRBV6-4 to TRBJ1-1; weak D call: TRBD1 (5 bases). Germline CDR1 MRHNA, CDR2 SNTAGT. The CDR3 runs to 14 residues. Trimming took off 0 bases at V and 5 bases at J, with 10 bases between the two ends. The CDR3 is CASSDSSQGTEAFF. The DNA of the CDR3 is TGTGCCAGCAGTGACTCGAGCCAGGGAACTGAAGCTTTCTTT.

J is TRBJ2-3 and V is TRBV4-1, with TRBD2 matching over 15 bases. This CDR3 spans 18 amino acids. From germline, CDR1 is MGHRA and CDR2 YSYEKL. The V and J ends lost 1 base and 6 bases, in that order; junction bases with no gene match: 8. CDR3: CASSQGGLAGGGRDTQYF. The CDR3 DNA is TGCGCCAGCAGCCAAGGGGGACTAGCGGGAGGTGGTCGCGATACGCAGTATTTT.

Here the CDR3 reads CASSQLTGTGAEKLFF. As DNA, the CDR3 is TGCGCCAGCAGCCAATTAACCGGGACAGGGGCTGAAAAACTGTTTTTT. This sequence joins TRBV4-3 and TRBJ1-4; 10 bases fit TRBD1. The germline gives CDR1 LGHNA, CDR2 YSLEER. CDR3 length: 16 amino acids. Losses at the gene ends were 2 bases for V and 7 bases for J; bases not matched to a gene: 7.

CDR3 bases: TGTGCCAGCAGTCCTTCTGAGAAAGAGACCCAGTACTTC. This codes for CASSPSEKETQYF. The rearrangement links TRBV6-4 to TRBJ2-5; D uncertain. CDR1 is MRHNA, CDR2 SNTAGT, per germline. The V end lost 5 bases, the J end lost 3 bases, and 10 bases lay between the germline ends. The CDR3 loop spans 13 amino acids.

CDR3 loop: CASSYVPGANTGELFF. CDR3 nucleotides: TGTGCCAGCAGTTACGTCCCGGGGGCGAACACCGGGGAGCTGTTTTTT. The genes are TRBV6-5 and TRBJ2-2; weak D call: TRBD2 (6 bases). This CDR3 has 16 residues. Trimming removed 2 bases from V and 0 bases from J, with 10 bases in between. Germline V gene data show CDR1 as MNHEY and CDR2 as SVGAGI.

V gene TRBV13 combines with J gene TRBJ2-3; the match to TRBD2 covers 10 bases. The junction had 4 bases not matched to a gene; V was cut back by 4 bases and J by 6 bases. The CDR3 length is 14 residues. The V gene's germline CDR1 is PRHDT and CDR2 FYEKMQ (reference sequence). CDR3 in amino acids: CASSYRAGGDTQYF. CDR3 DNA sequence: TGTGCCAGCAGCTACCGAGCGGGAGGGGATACGCAGTATTTT.

The chain carries TRBV9 and TRBJ2-5, with TRBD2 identical over 8 bases. CDR1 is SGDLS, CDR2 YYNGEE, per germline. V shed 0 bases and J 3 bases; nucleotides not matched to a gene: 13. CDR3 length equals 18 residues. CDR3 sequence reads: CASSVATSREGRKETQYF. In DNA, the CDR3 is TGTGCCAGCAGCGTAGCTACAAGCCGGGAGGGGAGAAAAGAGACCCAGTACTTC.

This chain links TRBV21-1 with TRBJ2-1; no check of the table's D call, TRBD2, against the DNA was made. TRBV21-1 is assigned pseudogene status. The CDR3 contains 17 residues. This chain's CDR3 is CASQPASGLEVGNEQFF. CDR3 coding DNA: TGTGCCAGCCAACCGGCTAGCGGCCTGGAAGTTGGCAATGAGCAGTTCTTC.

The chain combines TRBV21-1 with TRBJ1-5; TRBD1, the table's D call, lacks a check against the DNA. TRBV21-1 is recorded as a pseudogene. The CDR3 has 17 residues. The DNA for the CDR3 is TGTGCCAGCAGCAAAGGCCGGACAGGGACAAGCAATCAGCCCCAGCATTTT. This translates into CASSKGRTGTSNQPQHF.

This clone was picked up a small number of times. The V call is TRBV7-2, the J call TRBJ1-6; 9 positions agree with TRBD1. With V trimmed by 2 bases and J by 8 bases, 4 bases remained unmatched. From germline, CDR1 is SGHTA and CDR2 FQGNSA. CDR3 size: 15 residues. CDR3 nucleotide sequence: TGTGCCAGCAGCTTAAGACAGGGGGATCATTCACCCCTCCACTTT. It yields the protein CASSLRQGDHSPLHF. Filled out from reference TRBV7-2 and TRBJ1-6, the complete variable domain reads GAGVSQSPSNKVTEKGKDVELRCDPISGHTALYWYRQSLGQGLEFLIYFQGNSAPDKSGLPSDRFSAERTGGSVSTLTIQRTQQEDSAVYLCASSLRQGDHSPLHFGNGTRLTVT.

J is TRBJ1-6 and V is TRBV9; the match to TRBD1 covers 7 bases. There are 15 residues in the CDR3. Germline-derived CDR1 and CDR2 are SGDLS and YYNGEE. J lost 7 bases, V lost 3 bases, and 7 bases had no gene match. The DNA of the CDR3 is TGTGCCAGCAGCGACCGACAGGGCACAAATTCACCCCTCCACTTT. As protein: CASSDRQGTNSPLHF.

This chain joins TRBV6-5 and TRBJ1-5; D ambiguous. Trimming removed 6 bases at V and 3 bases at J, with 12 bases between. This CDR3 is built from 14 residues. Germline-derived CDR1 and CDR2 are MNHEY and SVGAGI. The CDR3 nucleotides read TGTGCCAGCAGGGCATCTCCTTTCAATCAGCCCCAGCATTTT. This sequence encodes CASRASPFNQPQHF.

The chain has TRBV6-5 and TRBJ1-5; D is undetermined. The CDR3 is 15 amino acids. Trimming took off 6 bases at V and 0 bases at J, with 12 bases between the two ends. Germline V gives CDR1 MNHEY, CDR2 SVGAGI. For the CDR3, the DNA is TGTGCCAGCAGCATGACACCAGATAGCAATCAGCCCCAGCATTTT. Encoded protein: CASSMTPDSNQPQHF.

J is TRBJ1-1 and V is TRBV30, with 12 bases matching TRBD1. The CDR3 covers 16 residues. Germline trimming cut 5 bases from V and 1 base from J; bases unmatched to any gene: 8. Per the germline V gene, CDR1 is GTSNPN and CDR2 is SVGIG (reference sequence). The CDR3 protein is CAWSPGQGARNTEAFF. CDR3 DNA: TGTGCCTGGTCCCCGGGACAGGGGGCGCGGAACACTGAAGCTTTCTTT. The full variable domain, with the rest looked up from reference TRBV30 and TRBJ1-1, is SQTIHQWPATLVQPVGSPLSLECTVEGTSNPNLYWYRQAAGRGLQLLFYSVGIGQISSEVPQNLSASRPQDRQFILSSKKLLLSDSGFYLCAWSPGQGARNTEAFFGQGTRLTVV.

V gene TRBV6-1 combines with J gene TRBJ2-7; 12 bases line up with TRBD2. The CDR3 spans 14 residues. Trimming cost V 6 bases and J 6 bases; bases outside gene matches: 6. Germline CDR1 is MNHNS and CDR2 is SASEGT. The CDR3 loop reads CASSRGTSGLEQYF. In nucleotides, the CDR3 is TGTGCCAGCAGCCGGGGGACTAGCGGGCTCGAGCAGTACTTC.

The rearrangement uses TRBV2 and TRBJ1-2; 9 nucleotides match TRBD1. Per the germline V gene, CDR1 is SNHLY and CDR2 is FYNNEI. There are 15 residues in the CDR3. V lost 5 bases and J lost 3; bases outside the gene matches: 7. CDR3 DNA: TGTGCCAGCAGTCGAGAACAGGGGGCTTACTATGGCTACACCTTC. It translates to CASSREQGAYYGYTF.

For the CDR3, the DNA is TGTGCCAGCAGCTTAGCCGGGGCTGGAAACACCATATATTTT. Translating gives CASSLAGAGNTIYF. This chain connects TRBV7-2 to TRBJ1-3; D is unclear. CDR3 size: 14 residues. Germline CDR1 reads SGHTA; CDR2 reads FQGNSA. V was pared by 0 bases and J by 2 bases, with 5 bases between.

The genes are TRBV7-6 and TRBJ2-3, with a possible D match to TRBD2 (7 bases). V shed 5 bases and J shed 3 bases, with 15 bases lying between them. Germline CDR1 reads SGHVS; CDR2 reads FNYEAQ. The CDR3 totals 15 residues. The CDR3 bases are TGTGCCAGCAGCCCACAGGGAGGGATAACAGATACGCAGTATTTT. Translated, it gives CASSPQGGITDTQYF.

This clone has just a few counts. CDR3 sequence reads: CSVDPTRGGTQYF. In nucleotides, the CDR3 is TGCAGCGTTGATCCCACGCGGGGTGGGACCCAGTACTTC. The chain carries TRBV29-1 and TRBJ2-5; D is possibly TRBD2 (6 bases). The CDR3 runs 13 residues. The germline V and J ends were trimmed by 3 bases and 7 bases, with 15 bases remaining between them. In germline, CDR1 is SQVTM, CDR2 ANQGSEA.